This TCR beta chain originates from a study of technical replicates of blood from a few donors. Per the germline V gene, CDR1 is SQVTM and CDR2 is ANQGSEA. After removal of 7 bases from V and 4 bases from J, the junction contained 11 bases not matched to a gene. The CDR3 has 14 amino acids. The repertoire was sequenced with immunoSEQ multiplex PCR; TCRdb's copy has only in-frame clones and lacks some. Of fewer than 90,000 clones in the sample, 85% to 95% were seen once. This chain links TRBV29-1 with TRBJ1-2; 8 bases line up with TRBD1. Material for sequencing was T cells isolated from PBMCs. This clonotype was obtained from a human donor in good health. For the CDR3, the DNA is TGCAGCGCCACTACAGGGGGTCTTAGCTATGGCTACACCTTC. As protein: CSATTGGLSYGYTF.